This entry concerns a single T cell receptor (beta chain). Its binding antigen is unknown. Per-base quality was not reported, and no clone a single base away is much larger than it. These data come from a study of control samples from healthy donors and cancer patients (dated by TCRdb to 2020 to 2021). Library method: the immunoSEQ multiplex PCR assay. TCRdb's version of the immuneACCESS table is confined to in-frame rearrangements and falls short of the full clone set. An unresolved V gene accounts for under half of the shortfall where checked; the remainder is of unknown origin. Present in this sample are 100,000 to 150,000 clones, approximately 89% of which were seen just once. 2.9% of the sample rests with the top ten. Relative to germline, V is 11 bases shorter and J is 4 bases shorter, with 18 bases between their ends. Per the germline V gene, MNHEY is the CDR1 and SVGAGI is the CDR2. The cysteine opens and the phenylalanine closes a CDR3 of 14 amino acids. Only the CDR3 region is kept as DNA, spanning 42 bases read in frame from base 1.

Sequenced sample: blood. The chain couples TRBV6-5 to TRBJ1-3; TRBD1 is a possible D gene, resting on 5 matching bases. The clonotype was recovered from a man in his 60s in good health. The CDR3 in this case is CAARDSFSGNTIYF. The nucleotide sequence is TGTGCCGCCCGGGACTCCTTTTCCGGAAACACCATATATTTT.